These T cell receptor beta chains were read from a single sample in a study of post-analysis software for immune sequencing data. Via MiXCR, TCRdb re-called the PCR reads, giving one row per CDR3 protein. The sample holds roughly 800,000 distinct CDR3 sequences, roughly 27% seen once. The sequencing sample was made of blood. The receptor source for this set is a girl between 10 and 17 years old with multiple sclerosis. CDR3s include the opening cysteine and the closing phenylalanine or tryptophan. A D gene is named only where the DNA matches it firmly. For some rows the clone size is stated as once, few or many, or as a class when expanded; others skip it.

D gene	V gene	J gene	clone size	CDR3 protein	CDR3 DNA
TRBD2	TRBV6-5	TRBJ2-7	few	CASGGGRGSEQYF	TGTGCCAGCGGAGGCGGGAGGGGGTCCGAGCAGTACTTC
-	TRBV20-1	TRBJ2-7	few	CSVRAVGRLSSYEQYF	TGCAGTGTTAGAGCTGTAGGCAGGCTGAGCTCCTACGAGCAGTACTTC
-	TRBV29-1	TRBJ2-7	few	CSATTSYEQYF	TGCAGCGCGACGACCTCCTACGAGCAGTACTTC
-	TRBV29-1	TRBJ1-6	-	CSTRSTYNSPLHF	TGCAGCACCCGCAGCACCTATAATTCACCCCTCCACTTT
TRBD2	TRBV20-1	TRBJ2-1	-	CSAQKTSGSYEQDF	TGCAGTGCTCAAAAGACTAGCGGGAGTTACGAGCAGGACTTC
-	TRBV24-1	TRBJ2-5	many	CATSDYTGLETQYF	TGTGCCACCAGTGATTATACAGGCCTCGAGACCCAGTACTTC
-	TRBV10-3	TRBJ1-4	-	CAISESQGREKLFF	TGTGCCATCAGTGAGTCCCAGGGACGGGAAAAACTGTTTTTT
TRBD2	TRBV20-1	TRBJ2-3	-	CSASPTSGGTDTQYF	TGCAGTGCTAGCCCGACTAGCGGGGGTACAGATACGCAGTATTTT
-	TRBV9	TRBJ1-1	-	CASSGSEGEWTEAFF	TGTGCCAGCAGCGGATCTGAGGGGGAGTGGACTGAAGCTTTCTTT
-	TRBV4-1	TRBJ1-2	few	CASSQDGQGYSGYTF	TGCGCCAGCAGCCAAGACGGGCAGGGTTATTCTGGCTACACCTTC
-	TRBV10-3	TRBJ2-3	-	CAISESKGFETGTQYF	TGTGCCATCAGTGAGTCGAAAGGGTTTGAGACAGGTACGCAGTATTTT
-	TRBV6-5	TRBJ2-1	-	CASSYSGGPVYNEQFF	TGTGCCAGCAGTTACTCAGGCGGGCCAGTCTACAATGAGCAGTTCTTC
TRBD2	TRBV7-2	TRBJ2-5	few	CASSLGLAGPQYF	TGTGCCAGCAGCTTAGGACTAGCGGGCCCCCAGTACTTC
TRBD2	TRBV12-3/TRBV12-4	TRBJ2-1	-	CASSLGGLTNEQFF	TGTGCCAGCAGTTTGGGGGGGTTAACCAATGAGCAGTTCTTC
-	TRBV5-1	TRBJ2-3	-	CASSPGLIGGGDTQYF	TGCGCCAGCAGCCCGGGGCTAATAGGCGGTGGAGATACGCAGTATTTT
-	TRBV20-1	TRBJ2-7	-	CSATHRGVEQYF	TGCAGTGCTACCCATAGAGGGGTCGAGCAGTACTTC
-	TRBV15	TRBJ1-4	once	CATSRDPGWGGTQLFF	TGTGCCACCAGCAGAGATCCGGGTTGGGGAGGGACGCAACTGTTTTTT
-	TRBV5-1	TRBJ2-1	-	CASSSGESEQFF	TGCGCCAGCAGCTCGGGAGAGAGTGAGCAGTTCTTC
-	TRBV5-6	TRBJ1-6	-	CASSRASGSYNSPLHF	TGTGCCAGCAGCCGGGCCTCGGGGTCCTATAATTCACCCCTCCACTTT
-	TRBV7-2	TRBJ1-1	-	CASSQTEAFF	TGTGCCAGCAGTCAAACTGAAGCTTTCTTT
-	TRBV4-1	TRBJ1-5	once	CASSPHADIWNQPQHF	TGCGCCAGCAGCCCCCACGCAGACATTTGGAATCAGCCCCAGCATTTT
-	TRBV7-2	TRBJ2-7	-	CASSLAQGPDEQYF	TGTGCCAGCAGCTTAGCCCAGGGGCCGGACGAGCAGTACTTC
TRBD1	TRBV20-1	TRBJ2-1	few	CSASPLTGTGAREQFF	TGCAGTGCTAGCCCCTTAACCGGGACAGGGGCTCGTGAGCAGTTCTTC
-	TRBV10-2	TRBJ2-3	-	CASSESTQYF	TGCGCCAGCAGTGAGAGTACGCAGTATTTT
-	TRBV28	TRBJ2-5	-	CTSSALKGTQYF	TGTACCAGCAGTGCCCTGAAAGGGACCCAGTACTTC
-	TRBV6-2/TRBV6-3	TRBJ2-1	few	CASSPGGGRLFF	TGTGCCAGCAGTCCAGGGGGCGGGAGATTGTTCTTC
TRBD1	TRBV20-1	TRBJ2-7	-	CSAGGQLSESYEQYF	TGCAGTGCTGGGGGACAGCTTAGCGAGTCCTACGAGCAGTACTTC
-	TRBV29-1	TRBJ2-5	few	CSVQNRVGGQETQYF	TGCAGCGTCCAGAACAGGGTAGGAGGCCAAGAGACCCAGTACTTC
-	TRBV28	TRBJ1-5	few	CAENKAGDQPQHF	TGTGCCGAGAACAAAGCCGGGGATCAGCCCCAGCATTTT
-	TRBV5-1	TRBJ2-1	-	CASSLADTRAEQFF	TGCGCCAGCAGCTTGGCCGACACTAGAGCTGAGCAGTTCTTC
TRBD1	TRBV9	TRBJ2-1	-	CASSPRLGQSNEQFF	TGTGCCAGCAGCCCCCGTTTGGGACAGTCTAATGAGCAGTTCTTC
TRBD2	TRBV11-2	TRBJ2-1	-	CASSLDLGGRRYNEQFF	TGTGCCAGCAGCTTAGATCTGGGCGGGAGGAGGTACAATGAGCAGTTCTTC
-	TRBV4-2	TRBJ1-2	-	CASSQDGGQGNYGYTF	TGTGCCAGCAGCCAAGATGGCGGGCAGGGGAACTATGGCTACACCTTC
-	TRBV6-5	TRBJ2-7	few	CASSSGGGAYEQYF	TGTGCCAGCAGTTCGGGCGGCGGAGCCTACGAGCAGTACTTC
TRBD2	TRBV7-9	TRBJ2-7	-	CASSALAGAHEQYF	TGTGCCAGCAGCGCTTTAGCGGGAGCCCACGAGCAGTACTTC
-	TRBV6-5	TRBJ2-1	few	CASTPSRGNEQFF	TGTGCCAGCACCCCATCGAGGGGCAATGAGCAGTTCTTC
-	TRBV9	TRBJ2-5	few	CASSVDLGTETQYF	TGTGCCAGCAGCGTAGATTTGGGGACAGAGACCCAGTACTTC
-	TRBV7-2	TRBJ2-3	-	CASGVTDTQYF	TGTGCCAGCGGGGTCACAGATACGCAGTATTTT
TRBD1	TRBV29-1	TRBJ2-2	few	CSVVPTGSPTGELFF	TGCAGCGTTGTACCGACAGGGTCCCCCACCGGGGAGCTGTTTTTT
-	TRBV6-5	TRBJ2-2	-	CASSPTGVGELFF	TGTGCCAGCAGCCCTACTGGAGTCGGGGAGCTGTTTTTT
TRBD2	TRBV7-2	TRBJ2-1	-	CASSIGLAESNEQFF	TGTGCCAGCAGCATCGGACTAGCGGAGTCCAATGAGCAGTTCTTC
-	TRBV20-1	TRBJ2-2	-	CSASRATNTGELFF	TGCAGTGCTAGTCGGGCCACGAACACCGGGGAGCTGTTTTTT
TRBD2	TRBV20-1	TRBJ2-7	few	CSARDPSGRAPEQYF	TGCAGTGCTAGAGACCCTAGCGGGAGGGCCCCCGAGCAGTACTTC
TRBD2	TRBV5-1	TRBJ2-1	few	CASSLGTSFDNEQFF	TGCGCCAGCAGCTTGGGGACTAGTTTCGACAATGAGCAGTTCTTC
-	TRBV28	TRBJ2-4	-	CASRNSGPAKNIQYF	TGTGCCAGCAGAAATAGCGGTCCAGCCAAAAACATTCAGTACTTC
-	TRBV4-3	TRBJ2-5	few	CASSQNPLRTQYF	TGCGCCAGCAGCCAAAACCCCCTCCGGACCCAGTACTTC
-	TRBV7-9	TRBJ2-5	few	CASSLAQPERQDRQETQYF	TGTGCCAGCAGCTTAGCTCAACCTGAAAGACAAGACCGTCAAGAGACCCAGTACTTC
-	TRBV20-1	TRBJ2-7	-	CSATKRAVGTEQYF	TGCAGTGCTACTAAGAGAGCTGTGGGTACCGAGCAGTACTTC
TRBD2	TRBV20-1	TRBJ2-7	few	CSARSPGGYEQYF	TGCAGTGCTAGATCCCCGGGGGGTTACGAGCAGTACTTC
-	TRBV7-3	TRBJ2-7	-	CASSLLRGKMQRGYEQYF	TGTGCCAGCAGCTTATTGCGGGGAAAAATGCAAAGGGGCTACGAGCAGTACTTC
TRBD2	TRBV4-1	TRBJ2-1	few	CASSQDMASGGAVGSEQFF	TGCGCCAGCAGCCAAGATATGGCTAGCGGGGGGGCCGTAGGGAGTGAGCAGTTCTTC
-	TRBV6-5	TRBJ1-2	-	CASSYGSRVYGYTF	TGTGCCAGCAGTTACGGTTCCAGAGTCTATGGCTACACCTTC
-	TRBV7-2	TRBJ2-1	-	CASSSRSAGSYNEQFF	TGTGCCAGCAGCTCTCGTTCGGCCGGCTCCTACAATGAGCAGTTCTTC
-	TRBV25-1	TRBJ2-7	few	CASSGTYDEQYF	TGTGCCAGCAGTGGGACCTATGACGAGCAGTACTTC
-	TRBV6-5	TRBJ2-7	many	CASSYSNRGPYEQYF	TGTGCCAGCAGTTACTCGAATAGGGGCCCTTACGAGCAGTACTTC